This T cell receptor beta chain was obtained from a study of shared clonotypes between healthy human individuals. Sequenced by immunoSEQ multiplex PCR; TCRdb stores in-frame clones only, minus some. This table holds about 1.5 million clones, 98% found once. This CDR3 comprises 14 residues. From germline, CDR1 is SGHAT and CDR2 FQNNGV. With V trimmed by 5 bases and J by 5 bases, 8 bases remained unmatched. This TCR was sampled from a man aged 30-40 years in good health. The sequenced sample was naive CD4+ T cells sorted from blood. The sample's subset: CD45RA+ positively selected. This chain connects TRBV11-2 to TRBJ1-1, with 7 bases aligning to TRBD1. Here the CDR3 reads CASSITRGATEAFF. In DNA form, the CDR3 reads TGTGCCAGCAGCATAACCAGGGGGGCGACTGAAGCTTTCTTT.